Below, 16 T cell receptor beta chains from the same sample are listed, as sequenced in a study of cytomegalovirus exposure and HLA in healthy donors. The primer mix had 60 Vbeta and 13 Jbeta primers. The assay was immunoSEQ multiplex PCR, and TCRdb's table has in-frame clones only and misses some. The sample lists approximately 200,000 clones, 80% to 85% occurring once. The sequenced sample was PBMCs. These receptors were taken from a boy aged 5-17 years in good health and CMV-seronegative.

The chain employs TRBV6-1 and TRBJ2-5; D not resolved. The germline V and J ends were trimmed by 3 bases and 5 bases, with 16 bases remaining between them. The CDR3 covers 15 residues. Per germline, CDR1 MNHNS and CDR2 SASEGT. As DNA, the CDR3 is TGTGCCAGCAGTGATTCCCGCATCCCGGTGGAGACCCAGTACTTC. Its translation: CASSDSRIPVETQYF.

This clone occurred a few times. The chain is built from TRBV7-2 and TRBJ2-7; no clear D gene. CDR3 length: 13 amino acids. Germline V gene lookup returns CDR1 SGHTA and CDR2 FQGNSA. Trimming shortened V by 1 base and J by 8 bases, and 12 bases separated the two germline ends. The CDR3 DNA reads as TGTGCCAGCAGCTTAGTCCGCGAATTCAAGCAGTACTTC. Amino acid sequence: CASSLVREFKQYF.

The genes are TRBV14 and TRBJ2-2; D not resolved. This CDR3 has 15 residues. V was trimmed by 0 bases and J by 6 bases, leaving 11 bases between them. Germline CDR1 and CDR2: SGHDN and FVKESK. In DNA, the CDR3 is TGTGCCAGCAGCCAAGATTTGAGTCTGGCCGGGGAGCTGTTTTTT. Translation: CASSQDLSLAGELFF.

The chain has TRBV18 and TRBJ1-1, with D hard to call. V was trimmed by 3 bases and J by 2 bases, leaving 7 bases between them. This CDR3 contains 13 residues. The germline gives CDR1 KGHSH, CDR2 LQKENI. The DNA of the CDR3 is TGTGCCAGCTCACCGTCACTTAACACTGAAGCTTTCTTT. The encoded protein is CASSPSLNTEAFF.

The V call is TRBV7-2, the J call TRBJ2-1; 7 positions agree with TRBD2. There are 16 residues in the CDR3. The V gene's germline CDR1 is SGHTA and CDR2 FQGNSA. V dropped 5 bases and J dropped 0; count of bases not matched to a gene: 7. The CDR3 sequence: CASSAGLGASYNEQFF. CDR3 bases: TGTGCCAGCAGCGCCGGACTAGGGGCCTCCTACAATGAGCAGTTCTTC.

The gene calls are TRBV10-1 and TRBJ2-1; weak D call: TRBD2 (7 bases). This CDR3 contains 14 residues. Germline V CDR1 and CDR2: WNHNN, SYGVQD (reference sequence). V was trimmed by 4 bases and J by 9 bases, leaving 16 bases between them. The CDR3 is CASSGGGVGSEQFF. For the CDR3, the DNA is TGCGCCAGCAGTGGAGGGGGGGTGGGAAGTGAGCAGTTCTTC.

The V call is TRBV28, the J call TRBJ1-5; 7 positions agree with TRBD1. This CDR3 has 15 amino acids. Trimming cost V 3 bases and J 7 bases; bases outside gene matches: 9. Looked up from germline, CDR1 is MDHEN and CDR2 is SYDVKM. This CDR3 is CASSLNTGVRQPQHF. CDR3 DNA sequence: TGTGCCAGCAGTTTGAACACAGGGGTAAGACAGCCCCAGCATTTT. The full variable domain, rest sourced from reference TRBV28 and TRBJ1-5, is DVKVTQSSRYLVKRTGEKVFLECVQDMDHENMFWYRQDPGLGLRLIYFSYDVKMKEKGDIPEGYSVSREKKERFSLILESASTNQTSMYLCASSLNTGVRQPQHFGDGTRLSIL.

The chain has TRBV7-8 and TRBJ1-5; D gene ambiguous. V dropped 3 bases and J dropped 5 bases, with 5 bases sitting between them. Germline-derived CDR1 and CDR2 are SGHVS and FQNEAQ. CDR3 length: 12 amino acids. CDR3 DNA sequence: TGTGCCAGCAGCTTTTCCGATCAGCCCCAGCATTTT. Translation gives CASSFSDQPQHF. The full variable domain, in which reference TRBV7-8 and TRBJ1-5 provide the parts outside the CDR3, is GAGVSQSPRYKVAKRGQDVALRCDPISGHVSLFWYQQALGQGPEFLTYFQNEAQLDKSGLPSDRFFAERPEGSVSTLKIQRTQQEDSAVYLCASSFSDQPQHFGDGTRLSIL.

V gene TRBV4-3 combines with J gene TRBJ1-4; TRBD1 agrees at 9 bases. This CDR3 comprises 19 residues. Unmatched junction bases numbered 12, after V lost 1 base and J lost 3 bases. CDR1 and CDR2 from the germline V gene are LGHNA and YSLEER. The CDR3 loop is CASSQGPGQGRRSNEKLFF. The CDR3 region has the DNA TGCGCCAGCAGCCAAGGACCGGGACAGGGTCGTAGGTCTAATGAAAAACTGTTTTTT.

The chain links TRBV28 to TRBJ1-2; D possibly corresponds to TRBD1 (6 bases). The germline gives CDR1 MDHEN, CDR2 SYDVKM. CDR3 length equals 15 residues. V lost 6 bases and J lost 1, with 15 bases in between. CDR3 DNA: TGTGCCAGCAGATCCTCAGGGGTTATTAACTATGGCTACACCTTC. Amino acid sequence: CASRSSGVINYGYTF.

This clone was found once. The gene calls are TRBV19 and TRBJ2-1; 11 bases line up with TRBD1. Germline CDR1 reads LNHDA; CDR2 reads SQIVND (reference sequence). After removal of 5 bases from V and 3 bases from J, the junction contained 6 bases not matched to a gene. CDR3 length: 16 amino acids. The CDR3 DNA sequence: TGTGCCAGTAGTGAGGGGGACAGGGGGATCTACAATGAGCAGTTCTTC. It codes for CASSEGDRGIYNEQFF.

The V gene is TRBV11-2, the J gene TRBJ2-7, with D possibly being TRBD1 (6 bases). Trimming took 3 bases from V and 5 from J, leaving 11 bases between them. There are 13 residues in the CDR3. Germline lookup yields CDR1 SGHAT and CDR2 FQNNGV. CDR3 sequence: CASSFNRVDEQYF. CDR3 coding DNA: TGTGCCAGCAGCTTCAACAGGGTAGACGAGCAGTACTTC.

In DNA, the CDR3 is TGTGCCAGCAGCTTGGGACAGGACTACGAGCTGTTTTTT. It yields the protein CASSLGQDYELFF. This rearrangement joins TRBV7-8 to TRBJ2-2; 8 nucleotides align to TRBD1. The CDR3 consists of 13 residues. The J segment lost 11 bases and the V segment lost 3 bases, leaving 5 bases of the junction unmatched. The germline gives CDR1 SGHVS, CDR2 FQNEAQ. The whole variable domain, filled in from reference TRBV7-8 and TRBJ2-2, reads GAGVSQSPRYKVAKRGQDVALRCDPISGHVSLFWYQQALGQGPEFLTYFQNEAQLDKSGLPSDRFFAERPEGSVSTLKIQRTQQEDSAVYLCASSLGQDYELFFGEGSRLTVL.

The chain is built from TRBV7-5 and TRBJ1-3. TRBV7-5 is an annotated pseudogene. This CDR3 is 15 amino acids long. For the CDR3, the DNA is TGTGCCCACCGCCCCGGGGTTGTAGGTGGAAACACCATATATTTT. Amino acids: CAHRPGVVGGNTIYF.

This chain uses TRBV27 with TRBJ2-7; 11 nucleotides line up with TRBD2. The CDR3 is made up of 18 amino acids. CDR1 and CDR2 from the germline V gene are MNHEY and SMNVEV (reference sequence). V dropped 2 bases and J dropped 2; count of bases not matched to a gene: 11. CDR3 DNA sequence: TGTGCCAGCAGTTTAGGCTCTAGCGGGAGGCCCGGTACCTACGAGCAGTACTTC. Translated, it gives CASSLGSSGRPGTYEQYF.

This clone was detected only a few times. For the CDR3, the DNA is TGTGCCAGTAGTATACAGACAATCAACACTGAAGCTTTCTTT. Its translation is CASSIQTINTEAFF. The gene calls are TRBV19 and TRBJ1-1, with D unclear. Germline V CDR1 and CDR2: LNHDA, SQIVND (reference sequence). This CDR3 spans 14 amino acids. Between the trimmed V and J ends, which lost 2 bases and 2 bases, there was a span of 9 bases.